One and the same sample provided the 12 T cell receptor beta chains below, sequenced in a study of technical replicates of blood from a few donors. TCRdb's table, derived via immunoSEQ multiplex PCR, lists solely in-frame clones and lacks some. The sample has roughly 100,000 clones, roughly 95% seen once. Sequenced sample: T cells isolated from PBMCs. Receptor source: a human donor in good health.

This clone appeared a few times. The CDR3 protein is CASSLAGTGLDGYTF. CDR3 nucleotide sequence: TGTGCCAGCAGCTTAGCCGGGACAGGTCTTGATGGCTACACCTTC. The chain combines TRBV7-9 with TRBJ1-2; 8 bases line up with TRBD1. The CDR3 is made up of 15 amino acids. V gave up 0 bases and J gave up 6 bases; unmatched junction bases: 6. Germline CDR1 and CDR2: SEHNR and FQNEAQ (reference sequence).

The CDR3 sequence: CASSLERLTDTQYF. Written as DNA, the CDR3 is TGCGCCAGCAGCTTGGAACGCCTAACAGATACGCAGTATTTT. The rearrangement links TRBV5-1 to TRBJ2-3; D not certain. The CDR3 is made up of 14 amino acids. Germline CDR1 and CDR2: SGHRS and YFSETQ. Trimming pared 0 bases from V and 3 bases from J, leaving 8 bases between.

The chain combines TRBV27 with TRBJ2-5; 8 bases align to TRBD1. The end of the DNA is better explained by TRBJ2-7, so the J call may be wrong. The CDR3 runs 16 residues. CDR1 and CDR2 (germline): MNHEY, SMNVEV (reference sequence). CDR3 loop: CASSLAQGAHSYEQYF. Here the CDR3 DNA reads TGTGCCAGCAGTTTGGCCCAGGGGGCTCACTCCTACGAGCAGTACTTC.

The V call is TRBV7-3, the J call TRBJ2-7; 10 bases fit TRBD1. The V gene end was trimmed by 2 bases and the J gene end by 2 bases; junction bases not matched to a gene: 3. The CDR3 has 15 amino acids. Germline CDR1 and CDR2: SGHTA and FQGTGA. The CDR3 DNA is TGTGCCAGCAGCTTACACGGGACAGGGGCCTACGAGCAGTACTTC. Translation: CASSLHGTGAYEQYF. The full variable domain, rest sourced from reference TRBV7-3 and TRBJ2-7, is GAGVSQTPSNKVTEKGKYVELRCDPISGHTALYWYRQSLGQGPEFLIYFQGTGAADDSGLPNDRFFAVRPEGSVSTLKIQRTERGDSAVYLCASSLHGTGAYEQYFGPGTRLTVT.

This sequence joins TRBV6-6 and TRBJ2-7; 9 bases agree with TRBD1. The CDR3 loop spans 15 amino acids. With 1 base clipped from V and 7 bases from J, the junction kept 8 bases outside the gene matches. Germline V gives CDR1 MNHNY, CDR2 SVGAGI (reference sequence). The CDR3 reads CASSYLAGTGWEQYF. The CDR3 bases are TGTGCCAGCAGTTACTTAGCCGGGACAGGGTGGGAGCAGTACTTC.

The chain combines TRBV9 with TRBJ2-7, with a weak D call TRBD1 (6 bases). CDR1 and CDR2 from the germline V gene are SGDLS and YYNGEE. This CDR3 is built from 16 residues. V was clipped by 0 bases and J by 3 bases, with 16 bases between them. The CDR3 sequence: CASSVGGLGAIYEQYF. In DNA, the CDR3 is TGTGCCAGCAGCGTAGGCGGGTTGGGGGCCATCTACGAGCAGTACTTC.

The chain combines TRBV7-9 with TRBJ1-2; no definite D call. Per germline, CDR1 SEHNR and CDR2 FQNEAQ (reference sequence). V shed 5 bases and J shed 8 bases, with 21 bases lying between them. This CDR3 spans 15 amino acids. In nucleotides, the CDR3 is TGTGCCAGCAGCCCCCTTTCGGGAGCCGTCAACGGCTACACCTTC. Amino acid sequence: CASSPLSGAVNGYTF.

The CDR3 DNA follows: TGTGCCATCAGCACCGGGACAGAAAATGAAAAACTGTTTTTT. Translating it yields CAISTGTENEKLFF. This sequence joins TRBV10-3 and TRBJ1-4, with TRBD1 matching 7 bases. CDR3 length: 14 amino acids. Trimming at V came to 6 bases and at J to 5 bases, leaving 6 bases not matched to a gene. CDR1 is ENHRY and CDR2 is SYGVKD in the germline V gene.

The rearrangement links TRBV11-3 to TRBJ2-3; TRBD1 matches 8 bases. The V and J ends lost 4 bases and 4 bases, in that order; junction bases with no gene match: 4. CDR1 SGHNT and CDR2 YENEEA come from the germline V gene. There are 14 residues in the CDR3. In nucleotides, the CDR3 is TGTGCCAGCAGCTCACGGACAGGGTCAGATACGCAGTATTTT. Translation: CASSSRTGSDTQYF.

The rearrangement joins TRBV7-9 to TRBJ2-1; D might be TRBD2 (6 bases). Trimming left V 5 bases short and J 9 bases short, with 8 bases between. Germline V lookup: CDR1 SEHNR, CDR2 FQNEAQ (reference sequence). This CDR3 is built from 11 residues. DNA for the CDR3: TGTGCCAGCAGCGGGCGGGGTGAGCAGTTCTTC. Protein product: CASSGRGEQFF.

CDR3 in amino acids: CASSPGGTGEDYGYTF. CDR3 nucleotide sequence: TGTGCCAGCTCACCAGGTGGGACAGGGGAGGACTATGGCTACACCTTC. The chain links TRBV18 to TRBJ1-2; 10 nucleotides match TRBD1. V dropped 2 bases and J dropped 3; count of bases not matched to a gene: 6. Per germline, CDR1 KGHSH and CDR2 LQKENI. The CDR3 runs to 16 residues.

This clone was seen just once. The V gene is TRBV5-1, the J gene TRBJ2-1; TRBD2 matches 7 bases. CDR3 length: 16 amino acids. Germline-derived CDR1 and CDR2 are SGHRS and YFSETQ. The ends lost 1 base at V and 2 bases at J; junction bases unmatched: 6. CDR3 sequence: CASSLIPAGPYNEQFF. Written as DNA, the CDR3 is TGCGCCAGCAGCTTGATCCCAGCGGGACCCTACAATGAGCAGTTCTTC.